Sequencing of this T cell receptor (beta chain) was carried out in a study of blood T cells in healthy people across ages. Only a few counts were recorded for this clonotype. For the second PCR, which ran for about 6 to 11 cycles, a sample-barcoded 5' primer and a J-beta primer mix were used. Each CDR3 protein is one row after TCRdb ran MiXCR on the 5' RACE reads. The data hold approximately 760,000 distinct CDR3 sequences, with 25% observed a single time. Per germline, CDR1 DFQATT and CDR2 SNEGSKA (reference sequence). Unmatched junction bases numbered 5, after V lost 0 bases and J lost 5 bases. This CDR3 contains 14 residues. These same records also appear under a second study, on T cells of mothers and their children. Per that study: It was related mother-child pairs that showed slightly higher overlap than unrelated pairs, without reaching significance.

This receptor was taken from a boy aged 10-17 years in good health. The chain joins TRBV20-1 to TRBJ2-5, with 8 bases lining up with TRBD2. The specimen sequenced was blood. DNA of the CDR3: TGCAGTGCTAGAGACGGGACTAGTGGGGAGACCCAGTACTTC. Its translation is CSARDGTSGETQYF.